Reported below is one T cell receptor beta chain. Its antigen is not identified. Only in-frame clones appear in the TCRdb table, and some are missing; sequencing was by immunoSEQ multiplex PCR. Observed are roughly 41,000 clones, no singletons, with the top ten taking 5.5% to 7%. This specimen belongs to a study of T cells after posttransplantation cyclophosphamide. CDR1 and CDR2 (germline): MNHEY, SVGAGI. Deletions cut 3 bases from V and 4 bases from J, with 10 bases between. This CDR3 spans 13 amino acids. Study-level results: Donor-recipient repertoire similarity was low at 1-2 months, rising over year one.

The source material was PBMCs. The chain combines TRBV6-5 with TRBJ2-7; D is uncertain. This clonotype was sampled from a man aged 25-45 years in good health and a related stem cell transplant donor. The CDR3 protein is CASSYEQSYEQYF. The CDR3 DNA follows: TGTGCCAGCAGTTATGAACAGAGTTACGAGCAGTACTTC.